The entry that follows covers one T cell receptor beta chain sequence. Its antigen is as yet unknown. The TCRbeta library incorporated unique molecular identifiers. MiXCR, run by TCRdb on the PCR reads, gives a single entry per CDR3 protein. The table lists about 490,000 distinct CDR3 sequences, about 11% of them singletons. The data stem from a study of T-cell reconstitution after alpha-beta-depleted transplantation in children. This CDR3 spans 16 amino acids. V lost 7 bases to trimming and J lost 5 bases, with 24 bases between them. Whole-study results and caveats: Surviving recipient T cells and thymic progenitors produced the high day-60 TCRbeta diversity seen in some patients. At the one-year point after transplant, T-cell counts and TCRbeta diversity were found to come mostly from T cells that had been newly produced.

Sequenced here: PBMCs, sampled before TCRalphabeta/CD19-depleted stem cell transplant. This receptor was obtained from a child younger than 10 with inherited bone marrow failure, due to receive a stem cell transplant. The chain recombines TRBV23-1 with TRBJ2-7, with a possible D match to TRBD1 (5 bases). TRBV23-1 is flagged as an ORF with uncertain function. The CDR3 sequence is CASTKGAGQAFHEQYF. CDR3 sequence (DNA): TGCGCCAGCACCAAAGGGGCAGGGCAAGCGTTTCACGAGCAGTACTTC.